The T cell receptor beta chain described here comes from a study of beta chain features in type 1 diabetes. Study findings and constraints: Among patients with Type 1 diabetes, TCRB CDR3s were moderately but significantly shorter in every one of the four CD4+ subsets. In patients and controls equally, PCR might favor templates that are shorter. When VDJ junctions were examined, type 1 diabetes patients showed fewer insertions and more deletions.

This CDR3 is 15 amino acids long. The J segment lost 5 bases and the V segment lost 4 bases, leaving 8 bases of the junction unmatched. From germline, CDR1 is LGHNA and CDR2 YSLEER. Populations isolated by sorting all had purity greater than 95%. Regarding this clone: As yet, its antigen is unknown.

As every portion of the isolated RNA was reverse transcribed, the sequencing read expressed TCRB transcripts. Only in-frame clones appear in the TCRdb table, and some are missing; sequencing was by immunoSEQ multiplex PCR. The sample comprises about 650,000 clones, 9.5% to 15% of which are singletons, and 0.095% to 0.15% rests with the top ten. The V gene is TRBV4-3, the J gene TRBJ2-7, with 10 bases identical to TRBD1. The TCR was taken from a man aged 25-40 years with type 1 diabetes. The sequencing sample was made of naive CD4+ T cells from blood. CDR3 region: CASSLGTGDVHEQYF. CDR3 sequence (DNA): TGCGCCAGCAGCCTTGGGACAGGGGATGTCCACGAGCAGTACTTC.